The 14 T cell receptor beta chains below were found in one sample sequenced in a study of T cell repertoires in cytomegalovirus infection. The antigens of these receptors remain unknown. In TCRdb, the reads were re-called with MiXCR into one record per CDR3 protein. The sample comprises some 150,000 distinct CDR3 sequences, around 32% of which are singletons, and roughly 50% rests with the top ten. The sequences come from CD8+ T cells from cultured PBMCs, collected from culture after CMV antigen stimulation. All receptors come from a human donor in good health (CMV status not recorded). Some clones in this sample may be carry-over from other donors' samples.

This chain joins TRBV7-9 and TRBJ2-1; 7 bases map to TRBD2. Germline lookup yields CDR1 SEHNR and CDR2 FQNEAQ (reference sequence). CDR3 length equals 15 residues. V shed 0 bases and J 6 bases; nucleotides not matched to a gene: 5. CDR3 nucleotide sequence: TGTGCCAGCAGCTTAGCTCGGGGGGTTCTCAATGAGCAGTTCTTC. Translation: CASSLARGVLNEQFF.

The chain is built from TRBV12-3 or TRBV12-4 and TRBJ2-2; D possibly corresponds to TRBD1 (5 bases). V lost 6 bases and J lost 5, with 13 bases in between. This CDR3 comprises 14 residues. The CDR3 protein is CASSLTQGTGELFF. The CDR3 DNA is TGTGCCAGCAGCTTAACTCAGGGAACCGGGGAGCTGTTTTTT.

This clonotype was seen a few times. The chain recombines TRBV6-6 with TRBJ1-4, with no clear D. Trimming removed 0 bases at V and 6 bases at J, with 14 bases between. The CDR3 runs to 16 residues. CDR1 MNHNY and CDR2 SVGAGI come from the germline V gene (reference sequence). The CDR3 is CASSYSSRTVDEKLFF. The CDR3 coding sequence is TGTGCCAGCAGTTACTCGAGTCGAACTGTGGATGAAAAACTGTTTTTT.

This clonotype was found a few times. CDR3 sequence reads: CASTISGGDNEQFF. The CDR3, as DNA: TGTGCCAGCACCATTAGCGGGGGGGATAATGAGCAGTTCTTC. This chain joins TRBV12-3 or TRBV12-4 and TRBJ2-1; 11 nucleotides match TRBD2. Trimming cost V 7 bases and J 7 bases; bases outside gene matches: 6. This CDR3 contains 14 residues.

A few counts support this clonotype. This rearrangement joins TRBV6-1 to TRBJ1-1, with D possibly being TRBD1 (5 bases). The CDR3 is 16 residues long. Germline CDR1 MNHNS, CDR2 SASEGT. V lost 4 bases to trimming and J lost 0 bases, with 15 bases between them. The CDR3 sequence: CASSGGLAAMNTEAFF. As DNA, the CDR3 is TGTGCCAGCAGTGGGGGACTGGCCGCAATGAACACTGAAGCTTTCTTT.

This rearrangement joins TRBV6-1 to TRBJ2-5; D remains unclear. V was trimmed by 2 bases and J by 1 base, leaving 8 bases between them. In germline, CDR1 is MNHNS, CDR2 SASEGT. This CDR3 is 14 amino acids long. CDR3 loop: CASSERRLQETQYF. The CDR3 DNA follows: TGTGCCAGCAGTGAACGTCGGCTCCAAGAGACCCAGTACTTC.

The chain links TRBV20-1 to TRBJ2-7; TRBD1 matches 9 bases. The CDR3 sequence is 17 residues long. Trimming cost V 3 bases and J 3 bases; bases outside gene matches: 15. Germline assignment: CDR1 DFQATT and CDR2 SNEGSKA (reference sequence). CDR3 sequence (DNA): TGCAGTGCTAGGGTTGGGTTGAGACAGGGGGACTGCTACGAGCAGTACTTC. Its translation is CSARVGLRQGDCYEQYF.

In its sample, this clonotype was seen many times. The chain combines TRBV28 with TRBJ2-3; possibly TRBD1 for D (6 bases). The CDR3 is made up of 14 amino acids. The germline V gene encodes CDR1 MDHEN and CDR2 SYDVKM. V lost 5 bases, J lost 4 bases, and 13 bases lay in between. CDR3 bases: TGTGCCAGCAGTCTTACAGGGATCGCAGATACGCAGTATTTT. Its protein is CASSLTGIADTQYF.

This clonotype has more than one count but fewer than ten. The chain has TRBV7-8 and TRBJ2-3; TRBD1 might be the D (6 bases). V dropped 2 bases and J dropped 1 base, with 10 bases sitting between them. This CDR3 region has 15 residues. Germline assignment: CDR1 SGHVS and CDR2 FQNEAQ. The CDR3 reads CASSLLGAGTDTQYF. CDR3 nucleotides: TGTGCCAGCAGCTTATTGGGGGCCGGCACAGATACGCAGTATTTT.

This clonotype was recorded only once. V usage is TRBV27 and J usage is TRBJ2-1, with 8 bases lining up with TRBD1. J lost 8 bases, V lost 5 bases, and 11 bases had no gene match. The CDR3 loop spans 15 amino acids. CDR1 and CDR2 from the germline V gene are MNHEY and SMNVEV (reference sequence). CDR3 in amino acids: CASSQSGRGLYEQFF. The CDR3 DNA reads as TGTGCCAGCAGTCAATCCGGCAGGGGGCTTTATGAGCAGTTCTTC.

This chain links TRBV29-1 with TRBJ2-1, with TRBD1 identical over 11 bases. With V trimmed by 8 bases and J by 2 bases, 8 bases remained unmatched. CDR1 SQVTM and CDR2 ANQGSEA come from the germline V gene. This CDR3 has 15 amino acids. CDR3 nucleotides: TGCAGCACCCAGGGGGGACAGGGGGCCTACAATGAGCAGTTCTTC. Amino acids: CSTQGGQGAYNEQFF.

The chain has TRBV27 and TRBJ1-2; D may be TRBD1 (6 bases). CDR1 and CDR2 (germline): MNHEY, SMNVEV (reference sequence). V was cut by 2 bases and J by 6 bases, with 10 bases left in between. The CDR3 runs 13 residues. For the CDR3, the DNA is TGTGCCAGCAGTTTACGGGGGGCGGATGGCTACACCTTC. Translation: CASSLRGADGYTF.

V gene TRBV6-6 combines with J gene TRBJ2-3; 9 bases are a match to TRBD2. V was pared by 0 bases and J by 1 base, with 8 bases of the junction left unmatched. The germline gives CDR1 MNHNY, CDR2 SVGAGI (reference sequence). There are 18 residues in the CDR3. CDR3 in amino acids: CASSYSSSGEWGTDTQYF. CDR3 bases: TGTGCCAGCAGTTACTCGTCTAGCGGGGAATGGGGCACAGATACGCAGTATTTT.

CDR3 in DNA: TGTGCCAGCAGTTACTATTCGGGGAGCTACGAGCAGTACTTC. Translation: CASSYYSGSYEQYF. This rearrangement joins TRBV6-5 to TRBJ2-7; D possibly corresponds to TRBD2 (5 bases). Trimming shortened V by 1 base and J by 3 bases, and 10 bases separated the two germline ends. This CDR3 is built from 14 residues. The V gene's germline CDR1 is MNHEY and CDR2 SVGAGI.